A single sample gave rise to the 11 T cell receptor beta chains below, sequenced in a study of human T cells and chemical hapten exposure. Individual cDNA molecules had unique molecular identifiers attached to them by the library. TCRdb used MiXCR to reprocess the reads, holding one entry per CDR3 protein. Of about 120,000 distinct CDR3 sequences in the sample, around 9% were seen once. Before extraction, the whole blood was not fractionated, and total RNA was taken from it. Sequences were obtained from whole blood. These receptors originate from a human donor in good health. Some clones in this sample may be carry-over from other donors' samples.

This clonotype was seen at least ten times. This chain connects TRBV29-1 to TRBJ1-1; possibly TRBD1 for D (6 bases). Germline V gene data show CDR1 as SQVTM and CDR2 as ANQGSEA. V was cut by 4 bases and J by 6 bases, with 12 bases left in between. The CDR3 totals 12 residues. CDR3 DNA: TGCAGCGTTGCGCAGGGGAGGGCTGAAGCTTTCTTT. Translated: CSVAQGRAEAFF.

This chain uses TRBV4-1 with TRBJ1-5; D not certain. This CDR3 has 14 residues. Trimming shortened V by 1 base and J by 1 base, and 5 bases separated the two germline ends. Germline V lookup: CDR1 MGHRA, CDR2 YSYEKL. CDR3 sequence reads: CASSQVGSNQPQHF. CDR3 coding DNA: TGCGCCAGCAGCCAAGTAGGGAGCAATCAGCCCCAGCATTTT.

CDR3 loop: CASSLAGSLRAFF. The CDR3 DNA sequence: TGCGCCAGCAGCTTGGCGGGCAGTTTAAGGGCTTTCTTT. The genes are TRBV5-1 and TRBJ1-1, with D hard to call. Trimming left V 0 bases short and J 11 bases short, with 14 bases between. The CDR3 is 13 amino acids. The V gene's germline CDR1 is SGHRS and CDR2 YFSETQ.

The chain recombines TRBV11-1 with TRBJ2-3; 8 bases are shared with TRBD1. Germline V gene lookup returns CDR1 SGHAT and CDR2 FQDESV (reference sequence). V was clipped by 5 bases and J by 5 bases; unmatched bases: 6. The CDR3 has 14 amino acids. The CDR3 reads CASSRKQGEDTQYF. CDR3 in DNA: TGTGCCAGCAGCCGCAAACAGGGGGAAGATACGCAGTATTTT.

This clonotype was seen repeatedly, ten times or more. This rearrangement joins TRBV10-3 to TRBJ2-7; TRBD2 might be the D (6 bases). This CDR3 has 14 amino acids. V gave up 10 bases and J gave up 0 bases, with 16 bases separating them. The germline gives CDR1 ENHRY, CDR2 SYGVKD. The CDR3 reads CATGDSTSSYEQYF. The CDR3 coding sequence is TGTGCCACGGGGGACTCCACGAGCTCCTACGAGCAGTACTTC.

This clonotype was detected many times. The chain couples TRBV6-2 or TRBV6-3 to TRBJ1-3; a possible D gene is TRBD1 (5 bases). The germline gives CDR1 MNHEY, CDR2 SVGEGT. The germline V and J ends were trimmed by 4 bases and 1 base, with 11 bases remaining between them. This CDR3 region has 15 residues. The CDR3 sequence is CASSSRQSSGNTIYF. CDR3 nucleotide sequence: TGTGCCAGCAGTTCGCGACAGTCTTCTGGAAACACCATATATTTT.

This clonotype has a count of ten or more. The chain combines TRBV9 with TRBJ1-1; possibly TRBD1 for D (5 bases). In germline, CDR1 is SGDLS, CDR2 YYNGEE. Trimming took 3 bases from V and 3 from J, leaving 15 bases between them. This CDR3 region has 15 residues. Here the CDR3 DNA reads TGTGCCAGCAGCGGCCCCCGGGACGGACACACTGAAGCTTTCTTT. It encodes CASSGPRDGHTEAFF. Supplemented by reference TRBV9 and TRBJ1-1, the full variable domain reads DSGVTQTPKHLITATGQRVTLRCSPRSGDLSVYWYQQSLDQGLQFLIQYYNGEERAKGNILERFSAQQFPDLHSELNLSSLELGDSALYFCASSGPRDGHTEAFFGQGTRLTVV.

The chain joins TRBV5-1 to TRBJ2-3; 11 positions agree with TRBD1. Trimming cost V 0 bases and J 6 bases; bases outside gene matches: 15. The CDR3 runs 19 residues. Germline-derived CDR1 and CDR2 are SGHRS and YFSETQ. CDR3 sequence: CASSLVLQRTGGVGDTQYF. Here the CDR3 DNA reads TGCGCCAGCAGCTTGGTTCTCCAGAGGACAGGGGGCGTCGGGGATACGCAGTATTTT.

This clonotype was seen a few times. This chain joins TRBV6-5 and TRBJ1-1; D unresolved. The germline V and J ends were trimmed by 2 bases and 4 bases, with 11 bases remaining between them. The germline gives CDR1 MNHEY, CDR2 SVGAGI. This CDR3 spans 14 amino acids. The chain's CDR3 is CASSYGLKVTEAFF. The CDR3 DNA sequence: TGTGCCAGCAGTTACGGGCTTAAGGTCACTGAAGCTTTCTTT.

This clonotype was counted many times. V is TRBV7-6 and J is TRBJ2-5; D is undetermined. CDR1 is SGHVS, CDR2 FNYEAQ, per germline. The CDR3 is 12 amino acids. Between the trimmed V and J ends, which lost 1 base and 0 bases, there was a span of 0 bases. CDR3 sequence reads: CASSLDQETQYF. DNA of the CDR3: TGTGCCAGCAGCTTAGACCAAGAGACCCAGTACTTC.

In its sample, this clonotype was seen many times. The V and J genes are TRBV5-5 and TRBJ1-6; 10 bases are a match to TRBD1. The trim removed 0 bases at V and 15 bases at J, leaving 9 bases unmatched. CDR3 size: 15 residues. CDR1 and CDR2 from the germline V gene are SGHKS and YYEKEE (reference sequence). In DNA form, the CDR3 reads TGTGCCAGCAGCTTGGCCACGGGACAGGGGATACTCCTCCACTTT. Its protein product is CASSLATGQGILLHF.